These 27 T cell receptor beta chains were sequenced from one sample in a study of metastatic and nonmetastatic thyroid tumors. No patient had received any treatment before thyroid surgery. TCRdb reanalyzed the PCR reads with MiXCR. The sample shows approximately 24,000 clones, 15% of them seen only once. Sequencing was carried out using blood. Source of these receptors: a female donor with papillary thyroid cancer or a benign thyroid nodule (not recorded which). Some clones in this sample may be carry-over from other donors' samples.

The chain combines TRBV7-2 with TRBJ2-7; D may be TRBD1 (6 bases). Germline V CDR1 and CDR2: SGHTA, FQGNSA. The V gene lost 6 bases and the J gene lost 0 bases, with 12 bases spanning the gap. The CDR3 is 14 residues long. The CDR3 is CASRDSTSSYEQYF. The CDR3 coding sequence is TGTGCCAGCAGGGACAGTACTTCCTCCTACGAGCAGTACTTC.

This clone occurred many times. The V and J genes are TRBV7-2 and TRBJ1-6, with 7 positions matching TRBD1. J lost 6 bases, V lost 11 bases, and 7 bases had no gene match. From germline, CDR1 is SGHTA and CDR2 FQGNSA. The CDR3 runs to 13 residues. CDR3 DNA: TGTGCCGCCCGGGACAGCCGTAATTCACCCCTCCACTTT. Protein sequence: CAARDSRNSPLHF.

Many counts were recorded for this clone. The V and J genes are TRBV19 and TRBJ2-1; 14 bases line up with TRBD2. This CDR3 comprises 16 residues. V trimming: 2 bases; J trimming: 8 bases; junction bases outside the gene matches: 5. The germline gives CDR1 LNHDA, CDR2 SQIVND (reference sequence). CDR3 nucleotide sequence: TGTGCCAGTAGTATAATGGGACTAGCGGGAGTCGATGAGCAGTTCTTC. This encodes CASSIMGLAGVDEQFF. Combining the CDR3 with reference TRBV19 and TRBJ2-1 gives the whole variable domain DGGITQSPKYLFRKEGQNVTLSCEQNLNHDAMYWYRQDPGQGLRLIYYSQIVNDFQKGDIAEGYSVSREKKESFPLTVTSAQKNPTAFYLCASSIMGLAGVDEQFFGPGTRLTVL.

By share of the sample, this clone is medium-sized. V and J are TRBV28 and TRBJ1-2; D is possibly TRBD1 (6 bases). Germline V gene data show CDR1 as MDHEN and CDR2 as SYDVKM. The germline V and J ends were trimmed by 5 bases and 5 bases, with 18 bases remaining between them. CDR3 size: 15 residues. CDR3 coding DNA: TGTGCCAGCAGTGGGGGCAGAGCCCTGCGGTATGGCTACACCTTC. This translates into CASSGGRALRYGYTF.

By share of the sample, this clone is medium-sized. J is TRBJ2-1 and V is TRBV6-5; no clear D. Germline CDR1 is MNHEY and CDR2 is SVGAGI. V gave up 0 bases and J gave up 3 bases, with 12 bases separating them. The length of the CDR3 is 16 residues. The CDR3 DNA reads as TGTGCCAGCAGTTACTCGAGGACGAAGGGCTACAATGAGCAGTTCTTC. As protein: CASSYSRTKGYNEQFF.

This clone was observed many times. This chain connects TRBV25-1 to TRBJ2-1; D is unresolved. Germline V gene sequence: CDR1 MGHDK, CDR2 SYGVNS. V was shortened by 6 bases and J by 1 base, with 10 bases between the two germline ends. The CDR3 length is 14 residues. Here the CDR3 DNA reads TGTGCCAGCAGAGAAGCTGGTTCCTACAATGAGCAGTTCTTC. This gives the protein CASREAGSYNEQFF.

This clone was seen repeatedly, ten times or more. The rearrangement links TRBV30 to TRBJ1-6, with 7 bases lining up with TRBD1. The length of the CDR3 is 14 residues. CDR1 is GTSNPN, CDR2 SVGIG, per germline (reference sequence). V gave up 3 bases and J gave up 7 bases; unmatched junction bases: 6. In nucleotides, the CDR3 is TGTGCCTGGAGAGGAGGGGGCAAGAATTCACCCCTCCACTTT. This encodes CAWRGGGKNSPLHF.

This clone was counted ten times or more. The CDR3 DNA reads TGTGCCAGCAGCCCCGCCCTGACTAGCAGCTATGAGCAGTTCTTC. This translates into CASSPALTSSYEQFF. The chain links TRBV3-1 to TRBJ2-1; 7 bases are shared with TRBD2. V trimming: 4 bases; J trimming: 8 bases; junction bases outside the gene matches: 11. Germline V gene sequence: CDR1 LGHDT, CDR2 YNNKEL (reference sequence). The CDR3 runs to 15 residues.

This clone was recorded many times. V is TRBV18 and J is TRBJ2-3; the match to TRBD1 covers 8 bases. V was pared by 4 bases and J by 3 bases, with 6 bases of the junction left unmatched. Germline V lookup: CDR1 KGHSH, CDR2 LQKENI. CDR3 length: 15 amino acids. The CDR3 DNA reads as TGTGCCAGCTCACAACAGACAGGGGAGACAGATACGCAGTATTTT. It translates to CASSQQTGETDTQYF. The full variable domain, completed using reference TRBV18 and TRBJ2-3, is NAGVMQNPRHLVRRRGQEARLRCSPMKGHSHVYWYRQLPEEGLKFMVYLQKENIIDESGMPKERFSAEFPKEGPSILRIQQVVRGDSAAYFCASSQQTGETDTQYFGPGTRLTVL.

This clone has at least ten counts. The chain links TRBV29-1 to TRBJ2-1, with 9 bases matching TRBD1. The CDR3 consists of 12 residues. The germline V gene encodes CDR1 SQVTM and CDR2 ANQGSEA. The V segment lost 7 bases and the J segment 5 bases; nucleotides outside the gene matches: 3. In DNA, the CDR3 is TGCAGCGGGACAGGGGTAGACAATGAGCAGTTCTTC. Residues: CSGTGVDNEQFF.

As regards this clone: A junction boundary mismatches the germline segment, possibly from a read error. The rearrangement joins TRBV11-2 to TRBJ2-3; D is perhaps TRBD2 (5 bases). The germline gives CDR1 SGHAT, CDR2 FQNNGV. CDR3 length: 15 amino acids. As DNA, the CDR3 is TGTGCCAGCATCTTAGTTATTAGCCGGGGAGATACGCAGTATTTT. Translating gives CASILVISRGDTQYF.

Many counts were recorded for this clone. The chain couples TRBV6-1 to TRBJ2-5; the D gene is possibly TRBD1 (6 bases). The ends were cut back, 7 bases at V and 3 bases at J, with 18 bases in the middle. The CDR3 consists of 15 residues. The V gene's germline CDR1 is MNHNS and CDR2 SASEGT. The CDR3 reads CASTEKSRGEETQYF. CDR3 bases: TGTGCCAGCACCGAGAAATCCAGGGGAGAAGAGACCCAGTACTTC.

Many counts were recorded for this clone. The V call is TRBV12-3 or TRBV12-4, the J call TRBJ2-7, with TRBD2 as a possible D gene (6 bases). This CDR3 spans 14 amino acids. V was clipped by 6 bases and J by 11 bases, with 23 bases between them. The CDR3 loop is CASSTEGTPTFEYF. CDR3 coding DNA: TGTGCCAGCAGCACTGAAGGGACTCCTACTTTTGAGTACTTC.

By sample fraction, this clone is medium-sized. The chain uses TRBV6-1 and TRBJ1-6, with 9 positions matching TRBD1. The germline V gene encodes CDR1 MNHNS and CDR2 SASEGT. V shed 0 bases and J 9 bases; nucleotides not matched to a gene: 3. The CDR3 loop spans 15 amino acids. The CDR3 bases are TGTGCCAGCAGTGAAGCGCCGGGACAGGGTTCACCCCTCCACTTT. This encodes CASSEAPGQGSPLHF.

This clone was observed many times. The rearrangement links TRBV4-2 to TRBJ1-4; TRBD1 matches at 8 bases. J was trimmed by 4 bases and V by 2 bases; bases with no gene match: 9. Germline V CDR1 and CDR2: LGHNA, YNFKEQ. The CDR3 is 17 residues long. CDR3 nucleotide sequence: TGTGCCAGCAGCCAAATAGACAGGGGCGTAGTTAATGAAAAACTGTTTTTT. It yields the protein CASSQIDRGVVNEKLFF.

This clone was detected ten times or more. V usage is TRBV7-2 and J usage is TRBJ2-3, with 9 nucleotides matching TRBD2. J was trimmed by 5 bases and V by 5 bases; bases with no gene match: 8. Germline V gene data show CDR1 as SGHTA and CDR2 as FQGNSA. The CDR3 length is 15 residues. This CDR3 reads CASSAASGDRDTQYF. CDR3 sequence (DNA): TGTGCCAGCAGCGCCGCTAGCGGGGATAGAGATACGCAGTATTTT.

As concerns this clone: Being one base from a much bigger clone, this may be a read error. This CDR3 is also generated by other DNA sequences in the sample. The CDR3: CASSSPFGTDTQYF. The CDR3 coding sequence is TGTGCCAGCAGTTCCCCCTTTGGTACAGATACACAGTATTTT. J is TRBJ2-3 and V is TRBV27; D unresolved. Germline V gene sequence: CDR1 MNHEY, CDR2 SMNVEV (reference sequence). The CDR3 loop spans 14 amino acids.

This clone was observed at least ten times. This sequence joins TRBV19 and TRBJ2-5; 8 nucleotides align to TRBD1. V was pared by 3 bases and J by 2 bases, with 8 bases of the junction left unmatched. The CDR3 consists of 16 residues. CDR1 and CDR2 (germline): LNHDA, SQIVND (reference sequence). The CDR3 region is CASSIIAGQVQETQYF. The CDR3 DNA follows: TGTGCCAGTAGTATCATCGCGGGACAGGTTCAAGAGACCCAGTACTTC. Full variable domain (missing parts from reference TRBV19 and TRBJ2-5): DGGITQSPKYLFRKEGQNVTLSCEQNLNHDAMYWYRQDPGQGLRLIYYSQIVNDFQKGDIAEGYSVSREKKESFPLTVTSAQKNPTAFYLCASSIIAGQVQETQYFGPGTRLLVL.

This clone ranks as medium-sized. This chain uses TRBV6-1 with TRBJ2-7; possible D gene TRBD2, 5 bases. The CDR3 contains 15 residues. Trimming removed 1 base from V and 2 bases from J, with 12 bases in between. From germline, CDR1 is MNHNS and CDR2 SASEGT. In DNA, the CDR3 is TGTGCCAGCAGTGAAGGGGCTAGCATAGCCTACGAGCAGTACTTC. Encoded protein: CASSEGASIAYEQYF.

In its sample, this clone was seen many times. J is TRBJ1-3 and V is TRBV28; 9 bases match TRBD1. The CDR3 consists of 15 residues. Germline trimming cut 3 bases from V and 2 bases from J; bases unmatched to any gene: 2. The germline V gene has CDR1 MDHEN and CDR2 SYDVKM. Here the CDR3 DNA reads TGTGCCAGCAGTTTTACAGGGGGCACTGGAAACACCATATATTTT. Amino acid sequence: CASSFTGGTGNTIYF.

This clone was recorded many times. The chain uses TRBV2 and TRBJ1-1; TRBD1 might be the D (5 bases). From germline, CDR1 is SNHLY and CDR2 FYNNEI. The CDR3 runs to 11 residues. V lost 6 bases and J 11 bases, leaving 13 bases between the germline ends. This chain's CDR3 is CASRAVGEAFF. The CDR3 DNA is TGTGCCAGCAGAGCGGTAGGGGAGGCTTTCTTT.

At least ten counts were recorded for this clone. The rearrangement links TRBV6-2 or TRBV6-3 to TRBJ1-1; perhaps TRBD1 as D (5 bases). V lost 6 bases and J 1 base, leaving 21 bases between the germline ends. The germline CDR1 and CDR2 sequences are MNHEY and SVGEGT. This CDR3 has 17 amino acids. This CDR3 reads CASSQVWPRDGNTEAFF. The CDR3, as DNA: TGTGCCAGCAGCCAGGTGTGGCCAAGGGACGGGAACACTGAAGCTTTCTTT.

This clone was counted ten times or more. The V gene is TRBV10-1, the J gene TRBJ2-3, with D perhaps TRBD2 (6 bases). The ends were cut back, 0 bases at V and 0 bases at J, with 10 bases in the middle. CDR3 length: 16 residues. The germline CDR1 and CDR2 sequences are WNHNN and SYGVQD (reference sequence). The CDR3 DNA reads TGCGCCAGCAGTGAGTCTACGGCGGGAAGCACAGATACGCAGTATTTT. This encodes CASSESTAGSTDTQYF.

To note about this clone: This sample also contains other DNA sequences that code for the same CDR3. The chain joins TRBV28 to TRBJ2-2; D unresolved. The CDR3 extends over 16 amino acids. V was shortened by 7 bases and J by 4 bases, with 19 bases between the two germline ends. Per the germline V gene, CDR1 is MDHEN and CDR2 is SYDVKM. For the CDR3, the DNA is TGTGCCAGCACCCCCTATGTCGGTACTTCCACCGGGGAGCTGTTTTTT. This codes for CASTPYVGTSTGELFF.

With respect to this clone: The conserved phenylalanine or tryptophan is not found at the CDR3 terminus, so this likely reflects a read error. The chain has TRBV19 and TRBJ2-7; perhaps TRBD2 as D (6 bases). The germline CDR1 and CDR2 sequences are LNHDA and SQIVND (reference sequence). V gave up 10 bases and J gave up 1 base, with 20 bases separating them. This CDR3 region has 15 residues. CDR3 residues: CATCDLTGDSYEQYL. The CDR3 bases are TGTGCCACTTGTGACTTGACGGGAGATTCCTACGAGCAGTACTTG.

There are many counts of this clone. With a much larger clone just one base away, this may be a read error. Other DNA sequences in the sample encode the same CDR3. V and J are TRBV6-1 and TRBJ1-4, with D unresolved. Germline loops: CDR1 MNHNS, CDR2 SASEGT. The CDR3 sequence is 14 residues long. The CDR3 DNA follows: TGTGCCAGCAGTTTAACCACAACTAATGAAAAACCGTTTTTT. It codes for CASSLTTTNEKPFF.

This clone was counted many times. This sequence joins TRBV5-1 and TRBJ2-7; TRBD1 agrees at 8 bases. This CDR3 is 15 amino acids long. V shed 4 bases, J shed 0 bases, and the junction held 6 bases outside the gene matches. Germline CDR1 SGHRS, CDR2 YFSETQ. In DNA form, the CDR3 reads TGCGCCAGCAGCCCCGGGACAGGTACCTCCTACGAGCAGTACTTC. It specifies CASSPGTGTSYEQYF. The full variable domain, rest sourced from reference TRBV5-1 and TRBJ2-7, is KAGVTQTPRYLIKTRGQQVTLSCSPISGHRSVSWYQQTPGQGLQFLFEYFSETQRNKGNFPGRFSGRQFSNSRSEMNVSTLELGDSALYLCASSPGTGTSYEQYFGPGTRLTVT.